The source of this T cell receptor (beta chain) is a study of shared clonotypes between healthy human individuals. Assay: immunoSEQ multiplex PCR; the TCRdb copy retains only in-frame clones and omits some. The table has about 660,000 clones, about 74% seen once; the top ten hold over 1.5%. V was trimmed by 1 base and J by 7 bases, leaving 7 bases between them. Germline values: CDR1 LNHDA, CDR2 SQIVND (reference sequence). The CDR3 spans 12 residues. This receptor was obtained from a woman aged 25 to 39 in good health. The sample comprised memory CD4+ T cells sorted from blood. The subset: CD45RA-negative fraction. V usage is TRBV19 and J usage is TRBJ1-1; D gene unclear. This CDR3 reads CASSIAPHEAFF. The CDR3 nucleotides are TGTGCCAGTAGTATAGCCCCCCATGAAGCTTTCTTT.